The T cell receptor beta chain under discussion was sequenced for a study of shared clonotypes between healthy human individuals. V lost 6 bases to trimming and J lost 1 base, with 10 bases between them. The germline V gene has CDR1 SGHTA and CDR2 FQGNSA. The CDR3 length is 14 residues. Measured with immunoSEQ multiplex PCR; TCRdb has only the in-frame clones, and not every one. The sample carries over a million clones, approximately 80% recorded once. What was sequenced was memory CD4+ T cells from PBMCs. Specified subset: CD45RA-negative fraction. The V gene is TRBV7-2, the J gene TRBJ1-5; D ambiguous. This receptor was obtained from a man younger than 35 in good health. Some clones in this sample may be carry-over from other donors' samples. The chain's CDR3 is CASSESGSNQPQHF. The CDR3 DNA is TGTGCCAGCAGTGAATCGGGGAGCAATCAGCCCCAGCATTTT.